Here is one TCR beta chain with its context. The germline gives CDR1 LNHDA, CDR2 SQIVND (reference sequence). The CDR3 runs 15 residues. V lost 11 bases, J lost 6 bases, and 20 bases lay in between. This specimen belongs to a study of blood T cell repertoires in COVID-19. In the study overall: Italy, Spain and the United States were the sources of the convalescent and acute COVID-19 samples. From T cells, B-cell-depleted T cells, or PBMCs came the material, which was cDNA or gDNA.

Authors' methods: Quantification of nucleated cells was approximated via reference gene primer amplification. TCRdb's table, derived via immunoSEQ multiplex PCR, lists solely in-frame clones and lacks some. V and J calls and clone size are copied from that table; D and trimming were computed from the DNA. The sample lists about 59,000 clones; 79% were seen once. This TCR came from a man aged 60 to 75 with acute or convalescent COVID-19. Sequencing was performed on peripheral blood. The chain links TRBV19 to TRBJ1-6; D possibly corresponds to TRBD1 (6 bases). The CDR3 coding sequence is TGTGCCTCCCCTAGAACAGGGCTGAGTAATTCACCCCTCCACTTT. Translation gives CASPRTGLSNSPLHF.